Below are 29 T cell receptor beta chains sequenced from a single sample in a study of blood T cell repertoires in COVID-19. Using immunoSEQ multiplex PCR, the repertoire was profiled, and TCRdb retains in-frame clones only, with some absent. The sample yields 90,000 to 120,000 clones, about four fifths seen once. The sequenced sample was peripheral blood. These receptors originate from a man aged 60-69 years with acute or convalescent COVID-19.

The CDR3 here is CASSLTSGGQPQHF. In DNA, the CDR3 is TGCGCCAGCAGCTTAACATCAGGGGGACAGCCCCAGCATTTT. V is TRBV5-1 and J is TRBJ1-5; TRBD1 matches at 7 bases. This CDR3 is 14 amino acids long. Germline V gene lookup returns CDR1 SGHRS and CDR2 YFSETQ. V shed 2 bases, J shed 7 bases, and the junction held 6 bases outside the gene matches.

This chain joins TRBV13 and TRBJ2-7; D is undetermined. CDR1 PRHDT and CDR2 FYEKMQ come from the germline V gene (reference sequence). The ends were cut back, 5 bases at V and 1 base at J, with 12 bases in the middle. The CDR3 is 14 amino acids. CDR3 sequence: CASSPAGGSYEQYF. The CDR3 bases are TGTGCCAGCAGCCCCGCTGGCGGATCCTACGAGCAGTACTTC.

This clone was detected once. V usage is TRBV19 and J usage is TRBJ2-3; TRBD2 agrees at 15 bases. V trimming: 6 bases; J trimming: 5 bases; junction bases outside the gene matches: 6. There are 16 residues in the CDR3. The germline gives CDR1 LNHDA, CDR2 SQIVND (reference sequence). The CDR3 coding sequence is TGTGCCAGTAGAAATTCGGGACTAGCGGGAGGAGATACGCAGTATTTT. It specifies CASRNSGLAGGDTQYF.

The CDR3, as DNA: TGTGCCAGTACTTACGGTTATCCTAACTATGGCTACACCTTC. This codes for CASTYGYPNYGYTF. This chain connects TRBV19 to TRBJ1-2; D gene ambiguous. Germline values: CDR1 LNHDA, CDR2 SQIVND (reference sequence). Trimming left V 7 bases short and J 0 bases short, with 12 bases between. The CDR3 has 14 residues. The full variable domain, completed using reference TRBV19 and TRBJ1-2, is DGGITQSPKYLFRKEGQNVTLSCEQNLNHDAMYWYRQDPGQGLRLIYYSQIVNDFQKGDIAEGYSVSREKKESFPLTVTSAQKNPTAFYLCASTYGYPNYGYTFGSGTRLTVV.

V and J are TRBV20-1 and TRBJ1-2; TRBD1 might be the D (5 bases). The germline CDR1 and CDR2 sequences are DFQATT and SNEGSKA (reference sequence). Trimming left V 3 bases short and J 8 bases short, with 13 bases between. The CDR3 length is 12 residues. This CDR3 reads CSASSPTVGYTF. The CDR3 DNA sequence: TGCAGTGCTAGTTCCCCGACAGTAGGCTACACCTTC.

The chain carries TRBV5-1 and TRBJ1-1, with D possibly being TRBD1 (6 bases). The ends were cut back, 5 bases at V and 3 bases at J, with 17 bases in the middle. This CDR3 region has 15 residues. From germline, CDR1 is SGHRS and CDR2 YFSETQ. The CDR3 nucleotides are TGCGCCAGCAGTGCCTCAGGGGTGAGGGACACTGAAGCTTTCTTT. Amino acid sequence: CASSASGVRDTEAFF.

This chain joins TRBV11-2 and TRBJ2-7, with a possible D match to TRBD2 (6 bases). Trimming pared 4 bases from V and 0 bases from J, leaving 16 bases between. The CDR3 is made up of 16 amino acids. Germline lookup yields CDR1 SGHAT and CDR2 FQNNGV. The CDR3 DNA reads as TGTGCCAGCAGCTCGCGTCTTAGCGGAGCCTCCTACGAGCAGTACTTC. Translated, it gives CASSSRLSGASYEQYF. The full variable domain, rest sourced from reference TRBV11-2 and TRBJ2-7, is EAGVAQSPRYKIIEKRQSVAFWCNPISGHATLYWYQQILGQGPKLLIQFQNNGVVDDSQLPKDRFSAERLKGVDSTLKIQPAKLEDSAVYLCASSSRLSGASYEQYFGPGTRLTVT.

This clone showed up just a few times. CDR3 bases: TGTGCCAGCAGTTACTCGTACAGCGGGAGCCAAGAGACCCAGTACTTC. This codes for CASSYSYSGSQETQYF. This chain connects TRBV6-5 to TRBJ2-5, with TRBD2 matching 8 bases. Germline V gene data show CDR1 as MNHEY and CDR2 as SVGAGI. CDR3 size: 16 residues. Trimming took 0 bases from V and 1 from J; bases not matched to a gene: 4.

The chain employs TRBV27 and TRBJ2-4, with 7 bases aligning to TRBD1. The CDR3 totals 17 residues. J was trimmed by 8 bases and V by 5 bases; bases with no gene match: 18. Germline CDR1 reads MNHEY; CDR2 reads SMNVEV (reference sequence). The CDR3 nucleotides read TGTGCCAGCAGTCAAATAGGGGGCTCCGGGGAATATGACATTCAGTACTTC. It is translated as CASSQIGGSGEYDIQYF.

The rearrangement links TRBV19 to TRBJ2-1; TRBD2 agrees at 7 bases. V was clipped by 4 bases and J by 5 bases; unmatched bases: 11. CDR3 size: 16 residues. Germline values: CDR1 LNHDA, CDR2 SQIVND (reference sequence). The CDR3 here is CASSTPSAGIHNEQFF. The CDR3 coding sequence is TGTGCCAGTAGTACCCCATCAGCGGGAATTCACAATGAGCAGTTCTTC.

The CDR3 is CASSYDRGLNTEAFF. CDR3 bases: TGTGCCAGCAGTTACGATAGGGGCTTGAACACTGAAGCTTTCTTT. The chain joins TRBV6-5 to TRBJ1-1; possible D gene TRBD1, 5 bases. CDR3 length: 15 amino acids. Per germline, CDR1 MNHEY and CDR2 SVGAGI. V was pared by 2 bases and J by 0 bases, with 10 bases between.

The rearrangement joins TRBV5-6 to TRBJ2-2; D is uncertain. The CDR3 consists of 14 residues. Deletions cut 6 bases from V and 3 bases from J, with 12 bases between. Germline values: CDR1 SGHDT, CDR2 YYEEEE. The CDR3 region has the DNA TGTGCCAGCACCTATTTCCACGACACCGGGGAGCTGTTTTTT. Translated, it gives CASTYFHDTGELFF.

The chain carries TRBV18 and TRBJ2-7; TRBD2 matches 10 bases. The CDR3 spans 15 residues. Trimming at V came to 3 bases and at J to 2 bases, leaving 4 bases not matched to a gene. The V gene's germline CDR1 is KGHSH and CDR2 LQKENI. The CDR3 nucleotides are TGTGCCAGCTCACCTCCTAGCGGGAGCCCCTACGAGCAGTACTTC. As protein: CASSPPSGSPYEQYF. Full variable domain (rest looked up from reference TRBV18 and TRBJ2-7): NAGVMQNPRHLVRRRGQEARLRCSPMKGHSHVYWYRQLPEEGLKFMVYLQKENIIDESGMPKERFSAEFPKEGPSILRIQQVVRGDSAAYFCASSPPSGSPYEQYFGPGTRLTVT.

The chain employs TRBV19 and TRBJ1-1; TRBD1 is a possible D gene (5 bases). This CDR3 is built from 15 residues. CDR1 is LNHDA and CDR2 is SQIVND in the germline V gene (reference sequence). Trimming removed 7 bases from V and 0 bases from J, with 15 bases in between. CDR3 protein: CASTNRRGLNTEAFF. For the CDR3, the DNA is TGTGCCAGTACTAATAGAAGGGGATTGAACACTGAAGCTTTCTTT.

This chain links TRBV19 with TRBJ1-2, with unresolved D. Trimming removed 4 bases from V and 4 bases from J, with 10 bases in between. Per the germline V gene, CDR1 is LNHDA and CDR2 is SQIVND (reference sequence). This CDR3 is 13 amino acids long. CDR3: CASSTDGSYGYTF. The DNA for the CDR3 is TGTGCCAGTAGTACTGACGGGAGCTATGGCTACACCTTC.

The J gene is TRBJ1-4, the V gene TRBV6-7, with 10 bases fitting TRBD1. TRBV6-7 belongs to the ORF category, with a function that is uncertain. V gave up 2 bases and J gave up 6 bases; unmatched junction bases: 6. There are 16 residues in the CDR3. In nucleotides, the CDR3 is TGTGCCAGCAGTTACGTGACAGGGGGCAATGATGAAAAACTGTTTTTT. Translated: CASSYVTGGNDEKLFF.

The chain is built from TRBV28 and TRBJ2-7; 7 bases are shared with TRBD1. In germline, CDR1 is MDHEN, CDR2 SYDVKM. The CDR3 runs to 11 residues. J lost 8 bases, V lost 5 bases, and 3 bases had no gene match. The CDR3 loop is CASSLDRQQYF. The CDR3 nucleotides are TGTGCCAGCAGTCTGGACAGGCAGCAGTACTTC. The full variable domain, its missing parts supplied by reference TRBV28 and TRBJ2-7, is DVKVTQSSRYLVKRTGEKVFLECVQDMDHENMFWYRQDPGLGLRLIYFSYDVKMKEKGDIPEGYSVSREKKERFSLILESASTNQTSMYLCASSLDRQQYFGPGTRLTVT.

The DNA for the CDR3 is TGCGCCAGCAGGCCTACGATAGCGGGACGGCACGAGCAGTACTTC. Translation gives CASRPTIAGRHEQYF. The J gene is TRBJ2-7, the V gene TRBV4-1, with TRBD2 matching over 8 bases. The germline V gene encodes CDR1 MGHRA and CDR2 YSYEKL. There are 15 residues in the CDR3. V was clipped by 6 bases and J by 5 bases; unmatched bases: 12.

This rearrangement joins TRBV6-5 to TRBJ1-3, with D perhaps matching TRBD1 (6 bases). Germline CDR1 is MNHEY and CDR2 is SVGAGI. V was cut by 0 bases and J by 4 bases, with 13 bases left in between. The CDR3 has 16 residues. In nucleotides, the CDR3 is TGTGCCAGCAGTTACTCGGGGAGGGACACGGGAAACACCATATATTTT. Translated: CASSYSGRDTGNTIYF.

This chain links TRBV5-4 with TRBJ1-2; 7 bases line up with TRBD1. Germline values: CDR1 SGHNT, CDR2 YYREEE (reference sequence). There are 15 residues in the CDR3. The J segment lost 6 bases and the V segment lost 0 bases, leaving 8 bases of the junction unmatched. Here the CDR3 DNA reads TGTGCCAGCAGCTTGGCCAGGGACAGTTTAAATGGCTACACCTTC. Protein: CASSLARDSLNGYTF.

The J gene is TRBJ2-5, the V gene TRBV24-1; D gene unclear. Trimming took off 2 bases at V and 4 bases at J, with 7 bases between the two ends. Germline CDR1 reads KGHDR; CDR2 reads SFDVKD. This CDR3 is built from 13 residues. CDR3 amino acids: CATSDYQLETQYF. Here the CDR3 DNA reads TGTGCCACCAGTGATTATCAACTAGAGACCCAGTACTTC.

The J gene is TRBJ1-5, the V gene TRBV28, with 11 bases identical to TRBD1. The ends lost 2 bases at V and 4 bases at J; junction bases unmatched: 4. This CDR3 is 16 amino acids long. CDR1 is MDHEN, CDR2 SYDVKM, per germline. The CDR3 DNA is TGTGCCAGCAGTTTAAGGACAGGGGGCCTGAATCAGCCCCAGCATTTT. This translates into CASSLRTGGLNQPQHF.

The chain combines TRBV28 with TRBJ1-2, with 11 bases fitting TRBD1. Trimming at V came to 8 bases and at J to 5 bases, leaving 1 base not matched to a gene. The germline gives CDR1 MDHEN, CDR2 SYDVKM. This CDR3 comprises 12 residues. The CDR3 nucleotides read TGTGCCAGCGGGGACAGGGGGTATGGCTACACCTTC. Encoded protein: CASGDRGYGYTF.

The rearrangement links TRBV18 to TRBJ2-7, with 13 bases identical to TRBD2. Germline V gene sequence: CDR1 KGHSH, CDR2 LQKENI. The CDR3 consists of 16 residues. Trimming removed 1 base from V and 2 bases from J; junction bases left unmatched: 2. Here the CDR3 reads CASSPQTSGRTYEQYF. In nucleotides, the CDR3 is TGTGCCAGCTCACCACAGACTAGCGGGAGGACCTACGAGCAGTACTTC.

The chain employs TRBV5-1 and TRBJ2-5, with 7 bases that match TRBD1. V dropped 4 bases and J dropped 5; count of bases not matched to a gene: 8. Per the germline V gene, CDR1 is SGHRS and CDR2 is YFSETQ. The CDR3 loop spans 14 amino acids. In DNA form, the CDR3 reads TGCGCCAGCAGCGGCAGGGGGTTAGGCGAGACCCAGTACTTC. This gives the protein CASSGRGLGETQYF.

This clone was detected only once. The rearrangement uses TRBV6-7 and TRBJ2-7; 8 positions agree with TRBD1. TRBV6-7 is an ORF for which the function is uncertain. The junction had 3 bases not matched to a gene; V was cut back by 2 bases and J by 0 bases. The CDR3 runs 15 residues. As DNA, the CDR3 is TGTGCCAGCAGTTACGACAGGGGAAGCTCCTACGAGCAGTACTTC. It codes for CASSYDRGSSYEQYF.

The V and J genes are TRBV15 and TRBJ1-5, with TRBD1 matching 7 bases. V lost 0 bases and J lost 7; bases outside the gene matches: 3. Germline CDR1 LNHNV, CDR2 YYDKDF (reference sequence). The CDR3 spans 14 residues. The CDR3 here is CATSRDETGQPQHF. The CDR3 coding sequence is TGTGCCACCAGCAGAGATGAGACAGGGCAGCCCCAGCATTTT.

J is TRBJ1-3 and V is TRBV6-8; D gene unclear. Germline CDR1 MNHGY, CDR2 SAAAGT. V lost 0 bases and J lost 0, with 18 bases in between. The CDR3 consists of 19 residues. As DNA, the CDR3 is TGTGCCAGCAGTTACTCAAAAGGATCAGGACTGAACTCTGGAAACACCATATATTTT. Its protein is CASSYSKGSGLNSGNTIYF.

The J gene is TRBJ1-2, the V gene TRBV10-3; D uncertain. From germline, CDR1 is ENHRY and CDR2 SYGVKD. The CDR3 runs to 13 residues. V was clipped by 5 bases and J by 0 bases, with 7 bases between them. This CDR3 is CAISRSPNYGYTF. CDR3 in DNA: TGTGCCATCAGTCGGTCCCCTAACTATGGCTACACCTTC.